The 2 T cell receptor beta chains given below trace back to one sample, sequenced in a study of blood T cell repertoires in COVID-19. Method: immunoSEQ multiplex PCR; TCRdb's copy keeps in-frame clones and lacks some. Of 200,000 to 250,000 clones listed, roughly four fifths are singletons. Sequenced material: PBMCs or T cells enriched from blood (not recorded which). These receptor sequences come from a woman in her sixties who had recovered from COVID-19.

The CDR3 protein is CASRTVSSYNSPLHF. The CDR3 DNA is TGTGCCAGCAGGACTGTTAGCTCCTATAATTCACCCCTCCACTTT. The V call is TRBV7-6, the J call TRBJ1-6; no reliable D call. V was pared by 6 bases and J by 0 bases, with 9 bases between. CDR1 and CDR2 from the germline V gene are SGHVS and FNYEAQ. The CDR3 has 15 amino acids.

The chain recombines TRBV27 with TRBJ1-5; weak D call: TRBD1 (6 bases). The germline gives CDR1 MNHEY, CDR2 SMNVEV (reference sequence). This CDR3 spans 16 amino acids. V was trimmed by 5 bases and J by 0 bases, leaving 14 bases between them. DNA for the CDR3: TGTGCCAGCAGTCCAGACAGGATTTATAGCAATCAGCCCCAGCATTTT. It codes for CASSPDRIYSNQPQHF.